This is a list of T cell receptor beta chains from one sample in a study of control samples from healthy donors and cancer patients. This table comes from immunoSEQ multiplex PCR, and its TCRdb copy is limited to in-frame clones, with some not included. The sample has roughly 120,000 clones, around 87% seen once. The sequencing input was PBMCs. These receptors were taken from a woman aged 55-69 years with lung cancer. Both conserved end residues are part of each CDR3. The D gene is left open where the match is weak. A clone size is listed for some rows: how often the clone was seen (once, few, many), or a class if it is expanded.

J gene	clone size	D gene	V gene	CDR3 protein	CDR3 DNA
TRBJ1-1	-	TRBD1	TRBV6-5	CASRPTGMGTEAFF	TGTGCCAGCAGACCGACAGGGATGGGTACTGAAGCTTTCTTT
TRBJ1-5	-	TRBD1	TRBV6-5	CASSPQGYNQPQHF	TGTGCCAGCAGTCCACAGGGGTATAATCAGCCCCAGCATTTT
TRBJ2-2	-	TRBD1	TRBV10-3	CAITGRQGSPLLNTGELFF	TGTGCCATCACCGGTAGACAGGGGTCCCCCCTCCTAAACACCGGGGAGCTGTTTTTT
TRBJ1-3	-	-	TRBV6-5	CASGGVASGNTIYF	TGTGCCAGCGGAGGGGTAGCTTCTGGAAACACCATATATTTT
TRBJ2-3	-	TRBD1	TRBV24-1	CATSDPGTGSTDTQYF	TGTGCCACCAGTGACCCGGGGACAGGTAGCACAGATACGCAGTATTTT
TRBJ2-2	-	TRBD1	TRBV7-9	CASSLGDRAANTGELFF	TGTGCCAGCAGCTTAGGGGACAGGGCGGCGAACACCGGGGAGCTGTTTTTT
TRBJ1-2	-	-	TRBV6-5	CATLQGGSQYYGYTF	TGTGCCACTCTTCAGGGTGGCAGTCAGTACTATGGCTACACCTTC
TRBJ1-1	-	-	TRBV15	CATSRDGGSEAFF	TGTGCCACCAGCAGAGATGGGGGTTCTGAAGCTTTCTTT
TRBJ2-1	-	TRBD2	TRBV5-4	CASSYTSGSYNEQFF	TGTGCCAGCAGCTATACTAGCGGCTCCTACAATGAGCAGTTCTTC
TRBJ1-2	-	-	TRBV5-1	CASSLEGNTNYGYTF	TGCGCCAGCAGCTTGGAGGGAAATACTAACTATGGCTACACCTTC
TRBJ2-7	once	TRBD2	TRBV27	CASSLSRTSGNSYEQYF	TGTGCCAGCAGTTTATCCCGGACTAGCGGGAACTCCTACGAGCAGTACTTC
TRBJ1-2	once	-	TRBV25-1	CASSPPGSNYGYTF	TGTGCCAGCAGTCCCCCAGGGTCCAACTATGGCTACACCTTC
TRBJ1-2	few	-	TRBV3-1/TRBV3-2	CASSQAQAPYGYTF	TGTGCCAGCAGCCAGGCGCAAGCGCCCTATGGCTACACCTTC
TRBJ1-1	-	TRBD1	TRBV6-5	CASSSWTGLTEAFF	TGTGCCAGCAGTTCCTGGACAGGACTTACTGAAGCTTTCTTT
TRBJ2-1	-	-	TRBV19	CASSIGGGAHGNEQFF	TGTGCCAGTAGTATTGGTGGGGGGGCGCATGGCAATGAGCAGTTCTTC
TRBJ1-1	-	-	TRBV14	CASSQDSRGNTEAFF	TGTGCCAGCAGCCAAGATTCACGGGGCAACACTGAAGCTTTCTTT
TRBJ1-2	-	TRBD1	TRBV30	CAWSEQGNYGYTF	TGTGCCTGGTCAGAACAGGGGAACTATGGCTACACCTTC
TRBJ2-7	-	-	TRBV24-1	CATSLAGTYEQYF	TGTGCCACCAGTCTAGCAGGGACCTACGAGCAGTACTTC
TRBJ1-1	-	TRBD1	TRBV19	CASRAGTENTEAFF	TGTGCCAGTCGTGCCGGGACAGAGAACACTGAAGCTTTCTTT
TRBJ1-1	-	-	TRBV18	CASSVEGSTEAFF	TGTGCCAGCTCCGTCGAGGGAAGCACTGAAGCTTTCTTT
TRBJ2-7	once	TRBD2	TRBV7-2	CASSLALAGVPEQYF	TGTGCCAGCAGCTTAGCGCTAGCGGGAGTGCCCGAGCAGTACTTC
TRBJ2-5	-	-	TRBV5-1	CASSLGSWETQYF	TGCGCCAGCAGCTTAGGTTCCTGGGAGACCCAGTACTTC
TRBJ1-3	-	-	TRBV19	CASSIAPDGNTIYF	TGTGCCAGTAGTATAGCCCCAGATGGAAACACCATATATTTT
TRBJ2-1	-	TRBD2	TRBV24-1	CATSDGSSGGPLLYNEQFF	TGTGCCACCAGTGATGGTAGTAGCGGGGGGCCACTACTGTACAATGAGCAGTTCTTC
TRBJ2-7	-	-	TRBV11-2	CASSLEMAGAAYEQYF	TGTGCCAGCAGCTTAGAAATGGCGGGGGCCGCCTACGAGCAGTACTTC
TRBJ2-7	-	TRBD2	TRBV30	CAWSKSGSFNEQYF	TGTGCCTGGAGTAAGAGCGGGAGTTTCAACGAGCAGTACTTC
TRBJ1-5	-	TRBD1	TRBV27	CASSRQGSNQPQHF	TGTGCCAGCAGCAGACAGGGAAGCAATCAGCCCCAGCATTTT
TRBJ2-5	-	-	TRBV7-2	CASTSFLGETQYF	TGTGCCAGCACCTCGTTTTTGGGAGAGACCCAGTACTTC
TRBJ2-7	-	TRBD2	TRBV6-2/TRBV6-3	CASSYVLAKSSYEQYF	TGTGCCAGCAGTTACGTACTAGCGAAGTCATCCTACGAGCAGTACTTC
TRBJ1-5	-	-	TRBV19	CASQQTINQPQHF	TGTGCCAGTCAACAGACGATCAATCAGCCCCAGCATTTT
TRBJ1-2	-	-	TRBV19	CASSISRQSYGYTF	TGTGCCAGTAGTATTTCCCGACAGAGCTATGGCTACACCTTC
TRBJ2-2	once	-	TRBV27	CASSLNGLDTGELFF	TGTGCCAGCAGTTTAAATGGCTTGGACACCGGGGAGCTGTTTTTT
TRBJ1-2	-	-	TRBV24-1	CATSDPGLHYGYTF	TGTGCCACCAGTGATCCGGGACTCCACTATGGCTACACCTTC
TRBJ1-2	-	-	TRBV14	CASSQGPYYGYTF	TGTGCCAGCAGCCAAGGACCCTACTATGGCTACACCTTC
TRBJ1-5	-	-	TRBV6-5	CATLERRGNQPQHF	TGTGCCACCTTAGAGAGAAGGGGGAATCAGCCCCAGCATTTT
TRBJ2-5	-	-	TRBV6-1	CASSEKGTWETQYF	TGTGCCAGCAGTGAGAAGGGTACTTGGGAGACCCAGTACTTC
TRBJ1-1	-	-	TRBV3-1/TRBV3-2	CASSAQGNTEAFF	TGTGCCAGCAGCGCTCAGGGAAACACTGAAGCTTTCTTT
TRBJ2-5	-	TRBD1	TRBV6-5	CAIDRGNQETQYF	TGTGCCATCGACAGGGGAAACCAAGAGACCCAGTACTTC
TRBJ1-3	-	-	TRBV30	CAWSRGSSGNTIYF	TGTGCCTGGAGTCGAGGAAGCTCTGGAAACACCATATATTTT
TRBJ2-3	-	TRBD2	TRBV7-2	CASSALLAGDTDTQYF	TGTGCCAGCAGCGCTCTACTAGCGGGAGATACAGATACGCAGTATTTT
TRBJ1-1	-	-	TRBV9	CASSEGDLPSTEAFF	TGTGCCAGCAGCGAGGGGGACCTTCCATCCACTGAAGCTTTCTTT
TRBJ1-2	-	TRBD1	TRBV6-5	CASSRQGYYGYTF	TGTGCCAGCAGCCGACAGGGGTACTATGGCTACACCTTC
TRBJ1-5	-	-	TRBV19	CASFKGDNSNQPQHF	TGTGCCAGTTTTAAGGGGGATAATAGCAATCAGCCCCAGCATTTT
TRBJ2-2	-	TRBD1	TRBV7-3	CASSLNTGGLGELFF	TGTGCCAGCAGCTTAAATACAGGGGGCTTAGGGGAGCTGTTTTTT
TRBJ2-5	-	TRBD2	TRBV5-5	CASSSRVAGGQETQYF	TGTGCCAGCAGCTCCCGGGTAGCGGGGGGCCAAGAGACCCAGTACTTC
TRBJ1-5	-	-	TRBV30	CAWSVRGGNQPQHF	TGTGCCTGGAGTGTTAGGGGAGGCAATCAGCCCCAGCATTTT
TRBJ1-1	-	-	TRBV11-2	CASSPGFQGTEAFF	TGTGCCAGCAGCCCGGGATTCCAGGGCACTGAAGCTTTCTTT
TRBJ2-1	-	-	TRBV27	CASSLYERLNEQFF	TGTGCCAGCAGTTTATATGAACGCTTAAATGAGCAGTTCTTC
TRBJ2-3	-	-	TRBV9	CASSVGGGSTDTQYF	TGTGCCAGCAGCGTGGGGGGCGGGAGCACAGATACGCAGTATTTT
TRBJ2-7	-	-	TRBV5-4	CASSQGTPHYEQYF	TGTGCCAGCAGCCAAGGGACACCTCACTACGAGCAGTACTTC
TRBJ1-2	-	-	TRBV18	CASSPLSREDGYTF	TGTGCCAGCTCACCACTGTCCAGGGAAGATGGCTACACCTTC
TRBJ2-2	few	TRBD1	TRBV7-9	CASNRGGQMNTGELFF	TGTGCCAGCAACCGAGGGGGACAGATGAACACCGGGGAGCTGTTTTTT
TRBJ1-2	-	TRBD1	TRBV19	CASKTGTGGGGYTF	TGTGCCAGTAAAACCGGGACAGGGGGCGGAGGCTACACCTTC
TRBJ1-6	-	-	TRBV27	CASRSWDNSPLHF	TGTGCCAGCAGGTCTTGGGACAACTCACCCCTCCACTTT
TRBJ1-5	-	-	TRBV7-2	CASSAQAGAGQPQHF	TGTGCCAGCAGCGCTCAGGCAGGGGCGGGTCAGCCCCAGCATTTT